Listed here are 5 T cell receptor beta chains from one sample, sequenced in a study of precursors of human CD4 cytotoxic T cells. TCRdb passed the reads through MiXCR, listing each CDR3 protein once. The sample has over 250 distinct CDR3 sequences; 28% are singletons. Bulk UMI-based sequencing covered sorted CD4+ central memory, effector memory, IL-7R-high and IL-7R-negative TEMRA subsets. Sequences were obtained from memory CD4+ T cells from blood (PBMCs). The receptors derive from a human donor in good health.

This clonotype was observed a single time. The genes are TRBV30 and TRBJ1-1, with D possibly TRBD1 on 6 matching bases. Germline V gives CDR1 GTSNPN, CDR2 SVGIG (reference sequence). CDR3 length equals 15 residues. V lost 3 bases and J 1 base, leaving 15 bases between the germline ends. CDR3 coding DNA: TGTGCCTGGAGCCCGGACAGTTTGGGGAACACTGAAGCTTTCTTT. It translates to CAWSPDSLGNTEAFF.

This clonotype was observed a handful of times. This chain uses TRBV18 with TRBJ1-2; D gene uncertain. This CDR3 contains 12 residues. Germline-derived CDR1 and CDR2 are KGHSH and LQKENI. The ends were cut back, 2 bases at V and 4 bases at J, with 5 bases in the middle. Here the CDR3 reads CASSPGSYGYTF. CDR3 nucleotide sequence: TGTGCCAGCTCACCAGGCAGCTATGGCTACACCTTC. The variable domain in full, completed from reference TRBV18 and TRBJ1-2, reads NAGVMQNPRHLVRRRGQEARLRCSPMKGHSHVYWYRQLPEEGLKFMVYLQKENIIDESGMPKERFSAEFPKEGPSILRIQQVVRGDSAAYFCASSPGSYGYTFGSGTRLTVV.

As regards this clonotype: A read error may be the cause here, since a much bigger clone is one base away. V is TRBV6-5 and J is TRBJ2-7; 7 nucleotides agree with TRBD1. Germline CDR1 is MNHEY and CDR2 is SVGAGI. Trimming at V came to 5 bases and at J to 2 bases, leaving 9 bases not matched to a gene. The CDR3 runs 15 residues. This chain's CDR3 is CASSLSGTVTYEQYF. In DNA, the CDR3 is TGTGCCAGCAGTCTCTCCGGGACAGTCACCTACGAGCAGTACTTC.

This clonotype ranks as large (0.1 to 1%). In DNA form, the CDR3 reads TGTGCCAGCAGCTTAGCGACCCTCAATTCACCCCTCCACTTT. This codes for CASSLATLNSPLHF. This chain uses TRBV7-2 with TRBJ1-6; D is ambiguous. The V end was cut by 0 bases, the J end by 7 bases, with 7 bases between. The germline gives CDR1 SGHTA, CDR2 FQGNSA. The CDR3 runs to 14 residues. The full variable domain, its missing parts supplied by reference TRBV7-2 and TRBJ1-6, is GAGVSQSPSNKVTEKGKDVELRCDPISGHTALYWYRQSLGQGLEFLIYFQGNSAPDKSGLPSDRFSAERTGGSVSTLTIQRTQQEDSAVYLCASSLATLNSPLHFGNGTRLTVT.

The CDR3 sequence is CASSPPAGNTEAFF. The CDR3 region has the DNA TGTGCCAGCTCACCACCGGCAGGGAACACTGAAGCTTTCTTT. The rearrangement links TRBV18 to TRBJ1-1; D is ambiguous. Between the trimmed V and J ends, which lost 0 bases and 1 base, there was a span of 6 bases. The CDR3 loop spans 14 amino acids. Germline V gene data show CDR1 as KGHSH and CDR2 as LQKENI.